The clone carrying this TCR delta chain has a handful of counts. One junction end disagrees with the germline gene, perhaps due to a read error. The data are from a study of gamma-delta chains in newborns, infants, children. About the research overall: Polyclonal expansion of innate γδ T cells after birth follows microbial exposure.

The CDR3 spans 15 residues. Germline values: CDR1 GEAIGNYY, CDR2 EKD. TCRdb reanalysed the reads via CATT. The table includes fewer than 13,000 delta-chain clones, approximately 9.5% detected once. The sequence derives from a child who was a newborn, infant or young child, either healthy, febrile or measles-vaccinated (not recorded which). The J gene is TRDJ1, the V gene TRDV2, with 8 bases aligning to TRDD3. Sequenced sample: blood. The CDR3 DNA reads TGTGCCTGTGACGTACTGGGGGTGTACACCGATAAACCCATCTTT. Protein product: CACDVLGVYTDKPIF.